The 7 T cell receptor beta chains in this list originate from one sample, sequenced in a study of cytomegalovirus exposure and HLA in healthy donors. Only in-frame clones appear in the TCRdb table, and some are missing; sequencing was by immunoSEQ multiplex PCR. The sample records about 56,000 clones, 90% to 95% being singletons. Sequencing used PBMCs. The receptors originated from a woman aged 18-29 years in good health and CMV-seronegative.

CDR3 sequence (DNA): TGCAGCGTGGTCCCGGACAGTAACTATGGCTACACCTTC. Its translation is CSVVPDSNYGYTF. The chain is built from TRBV29-1 and TRBJ1-2; D perhaps matches TRBD1 (6 bases). Germline values: CDR1 SQVTM, CDR2 ANQGSEA. V was shortened by 6 bases and J by 1 base, with 12 bases between the two germline ends. The CDR3 spans 13 residues.

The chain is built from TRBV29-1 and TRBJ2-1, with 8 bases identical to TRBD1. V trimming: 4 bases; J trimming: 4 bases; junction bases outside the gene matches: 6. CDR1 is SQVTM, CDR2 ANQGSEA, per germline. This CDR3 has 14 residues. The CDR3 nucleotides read TGCAGCGTTGCCCCGGGACAGGCATACAATGAGCAGTTCTTC. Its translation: CSVAPGQAYNEQFF.

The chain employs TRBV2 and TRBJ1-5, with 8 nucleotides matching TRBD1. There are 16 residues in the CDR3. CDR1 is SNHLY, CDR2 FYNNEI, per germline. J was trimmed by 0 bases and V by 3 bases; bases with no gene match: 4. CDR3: CASSEGQEYSNQPQHF. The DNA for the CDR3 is TGTGCCAGCAGTGAGGGACAGGAGTATAGCAATCAGCCCCAGCATTTT.

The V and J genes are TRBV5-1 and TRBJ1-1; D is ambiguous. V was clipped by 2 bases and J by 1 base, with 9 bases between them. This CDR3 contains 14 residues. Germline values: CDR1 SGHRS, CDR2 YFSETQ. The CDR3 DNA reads TGCGCCAGCAGCTTTCCTTCCTCGAACACTGAAGCTTTCTTT. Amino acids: CASSFPSSNTEAFF.

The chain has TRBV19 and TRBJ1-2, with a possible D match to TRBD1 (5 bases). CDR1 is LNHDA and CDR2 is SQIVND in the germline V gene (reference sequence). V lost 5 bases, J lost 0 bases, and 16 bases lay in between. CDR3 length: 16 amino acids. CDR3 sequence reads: CASSGGEGRSNYGYTF. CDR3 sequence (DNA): TGTGCCAGTAGTGGCGGGGAGGGACGCTCTAACTATGGCTACACCTTC.

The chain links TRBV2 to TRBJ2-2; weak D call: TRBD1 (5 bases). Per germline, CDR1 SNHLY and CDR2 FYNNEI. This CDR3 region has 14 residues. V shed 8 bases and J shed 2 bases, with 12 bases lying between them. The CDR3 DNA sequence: TGTGCCAGCTCCCCAACAGGAAACACCGGGGAGCTGTTTTTT. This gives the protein CASSPTGNTGELFF. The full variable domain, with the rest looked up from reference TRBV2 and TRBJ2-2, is EPEVTQTPSHQVTQMGQEVILRCVPISNHLYFYWYRQILGQKVEFLVSFYNNEISEKSEIFDDQFSVERPDGSNFTLKIRSTKLEDSAMYFCASSPTGNTGELFFGEGSRLTVL.

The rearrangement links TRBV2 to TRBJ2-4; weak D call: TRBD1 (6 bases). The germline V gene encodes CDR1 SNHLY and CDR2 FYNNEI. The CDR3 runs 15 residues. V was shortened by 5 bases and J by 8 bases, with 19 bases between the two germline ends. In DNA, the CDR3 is TGTGCCAGCAGTTTAAGACAGGCCGGGTCGGACATTCAGTACTTC. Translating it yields CASSLRQAGSDIQYF.